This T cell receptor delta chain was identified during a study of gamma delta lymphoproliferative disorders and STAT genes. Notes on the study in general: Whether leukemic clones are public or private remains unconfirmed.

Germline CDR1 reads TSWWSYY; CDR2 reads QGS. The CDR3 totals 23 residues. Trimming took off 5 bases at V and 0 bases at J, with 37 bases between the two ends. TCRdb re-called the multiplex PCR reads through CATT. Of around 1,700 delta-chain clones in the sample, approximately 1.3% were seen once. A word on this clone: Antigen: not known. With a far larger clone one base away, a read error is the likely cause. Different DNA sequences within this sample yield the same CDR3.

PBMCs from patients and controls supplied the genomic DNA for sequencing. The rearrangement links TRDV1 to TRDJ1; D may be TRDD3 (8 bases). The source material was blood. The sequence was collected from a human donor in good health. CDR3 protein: CALGPSASFLLHWGLKYTDKLIF. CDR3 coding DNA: TGTGCTCTTGGGCCCTCAGCCTCTTTCCTACTTCACTGGGGGCTCAAGTACACCGATAAACTCATCTTT.